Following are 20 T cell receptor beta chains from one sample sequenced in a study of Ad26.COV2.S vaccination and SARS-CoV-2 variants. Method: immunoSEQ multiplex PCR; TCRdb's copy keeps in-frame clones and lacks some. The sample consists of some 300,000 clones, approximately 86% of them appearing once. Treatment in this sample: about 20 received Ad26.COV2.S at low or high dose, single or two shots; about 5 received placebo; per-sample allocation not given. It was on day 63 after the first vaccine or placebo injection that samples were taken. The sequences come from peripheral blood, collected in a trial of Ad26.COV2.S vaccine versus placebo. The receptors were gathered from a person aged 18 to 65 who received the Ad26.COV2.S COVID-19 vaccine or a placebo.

CDR3: CASSLGPGRSNYGYTF. CDR3 bases: TGCGCCAGCAGCTTAGGCCCGGGACGGAGTAACTATGGCTACACCTTC. The chain combines TRBV5-1 with TRBJ1-2, with D perhaps matching TRBD1 (5 bases). V was clipped by 2 bases and J by 1 base, with 15 bases between them. Germline assignment: CDR1 SGHRS and CDR2 YFSETQ. CDR3 length equals 16 residues.

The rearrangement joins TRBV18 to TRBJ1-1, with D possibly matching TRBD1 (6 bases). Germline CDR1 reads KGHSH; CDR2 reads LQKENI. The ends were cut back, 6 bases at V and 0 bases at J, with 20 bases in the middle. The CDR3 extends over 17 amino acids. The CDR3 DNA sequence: TGTGCCAGCTCGCCGCGGCAGGGGTCGAACTTGAACACTGAAGCTTTCTTT. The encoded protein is CASSPRQGSNLNTEAFF. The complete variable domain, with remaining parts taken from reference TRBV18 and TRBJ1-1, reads NAGVMQNPRHLVRRRGQEARLRCSPMKGHSHVYWYRQLPEEGLKFMVYLQKENIIDESGMPKERFSAEFPKEGPSILRIQQVVRGDSAAYFCASSPRQGSNLNTEAFFGQGTRLTVV.

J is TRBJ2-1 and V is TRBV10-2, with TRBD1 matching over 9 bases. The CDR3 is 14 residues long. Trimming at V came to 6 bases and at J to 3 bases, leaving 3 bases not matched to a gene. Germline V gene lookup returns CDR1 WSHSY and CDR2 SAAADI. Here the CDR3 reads CASRGQGIYNEQFF. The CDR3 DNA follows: TGCGCCAGCAGAGGACAGGGGATCTACAATGAGCAGTTCTTC.

CDR3 loop: CAWSVLGVATNEKLFF. As DNA, the CDR3 is TGTGCCTGGAGTGTACTTGGAGTCGCAACTAATGAAAAACTGTTTTTT. The chain combines TRBV30 with TRBJ1-4; D is undetermined. The CDR3 covers 16 residues. The V gene's germline CDR1 is GTSNPN and CDR2 SVGIG (reference sequence). V lost 0 bases, J lost 0 bases, and 11 bases lay in between.

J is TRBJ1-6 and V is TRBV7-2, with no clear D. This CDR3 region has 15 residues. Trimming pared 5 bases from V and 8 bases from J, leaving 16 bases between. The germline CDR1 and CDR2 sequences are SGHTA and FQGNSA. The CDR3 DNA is TGTGCCAGCAGCCTTAGACATGCCCCGGATTCACCCCTCCACTTT. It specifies CASSLRHAPDSPLHF.

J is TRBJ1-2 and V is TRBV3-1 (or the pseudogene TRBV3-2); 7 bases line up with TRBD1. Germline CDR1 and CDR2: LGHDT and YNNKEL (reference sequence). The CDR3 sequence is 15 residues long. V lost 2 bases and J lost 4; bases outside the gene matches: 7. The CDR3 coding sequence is TGTGCCAGCAGCCAACCCCCGACAGGGCTCTATGGCTACACCTTC. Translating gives CASSQPPTGLYGYTF.

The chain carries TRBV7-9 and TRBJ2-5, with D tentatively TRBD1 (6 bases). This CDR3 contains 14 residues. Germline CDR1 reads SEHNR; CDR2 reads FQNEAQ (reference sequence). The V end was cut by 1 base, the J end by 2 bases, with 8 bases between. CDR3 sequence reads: CASSLDRAQETQYF. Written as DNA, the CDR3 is TGTGCCAGCAGCTTAGACAGGGCACAAGAGACCCAGTACTTC.

In nucleotides, the CDR3 is TGCAGCGGCCGGCGATCTGGGCAGGGGTCCTTCTTT. Protein sequence: CSGRRSGQGSFF. The V call is TRBV29-1, the J call TRBJ1-1, with D possibly TRBD1 on 6 matching bases. Trimming took 7 bases from V and 14 from J, leaving 23 bases between them. The germline CDR1 and CDR2 sequences are SQVTM and ANQGSEA. This CDR3 is built from 12 residues.

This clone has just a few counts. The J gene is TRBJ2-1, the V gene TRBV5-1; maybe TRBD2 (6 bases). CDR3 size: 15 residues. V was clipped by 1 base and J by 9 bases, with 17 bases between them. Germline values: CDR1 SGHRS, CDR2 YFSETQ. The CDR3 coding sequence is TGCGCCAGCAGCTTGTCGGGGGACTCTGCGGGTGAGCAGTTCTTC. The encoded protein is CASSLSGDSAGEQFF.

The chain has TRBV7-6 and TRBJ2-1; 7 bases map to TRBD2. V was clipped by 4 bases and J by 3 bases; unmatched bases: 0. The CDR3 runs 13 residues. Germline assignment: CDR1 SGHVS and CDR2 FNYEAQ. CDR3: CASSWGGYNEQFF. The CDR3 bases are TGTGCCAGCAGCTGGGGGGGCTACAATGAGCAGTTCTTC.

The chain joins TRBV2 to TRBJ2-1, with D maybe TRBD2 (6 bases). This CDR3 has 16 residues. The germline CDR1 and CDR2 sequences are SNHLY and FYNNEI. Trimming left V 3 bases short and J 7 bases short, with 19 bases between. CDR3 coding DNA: TGTGCCAGCAGTGAGGAGGCGGGGCTCAAGGGGAATGAGCAGTTCTTC. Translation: CASSEEAGLKGNEQFF.

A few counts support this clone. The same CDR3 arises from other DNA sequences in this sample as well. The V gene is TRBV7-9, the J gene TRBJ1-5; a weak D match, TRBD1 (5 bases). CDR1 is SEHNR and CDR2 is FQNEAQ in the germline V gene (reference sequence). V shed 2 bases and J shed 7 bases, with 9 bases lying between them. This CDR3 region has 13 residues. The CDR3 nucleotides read TGTGCCAGCAGCTTATCCGGGGACCAGCCCCAGCATTTT. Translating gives CASSLSGDQPQHF.

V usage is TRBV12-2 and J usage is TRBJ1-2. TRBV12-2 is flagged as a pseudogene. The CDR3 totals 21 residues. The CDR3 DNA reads TGTGCAAGTCGCTTAGACGACGGGGGGGCGAATGATTTGCTGCGAGTCTATGGCTACACCTTC. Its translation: CASRLDDGGANDLLRVYGYTF.

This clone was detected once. The CDR3 reads CASSFRRGTEAFF. The CDR3 region has the DNA TGTGCCAGCAGCTTCCGTAGGGGCACTGAAGCTTTCTTT. The chain has TRBV7-2 and TRBJ1-1; weak D call: TRBD1 (5 bases). Germline V gives CDR1 SGHTA, CDR2 FQGNSA. V dropped 3 bases and J dropped 4 bases, with 9 bases sitting between them. This CDR3 region has 13 residues. The variable domain in full, with the rest retrieved from reference TRBV7-2 and TRBJ1-1, is GAGVSQSPSNKVTEKGKDVELRCDPISGHTALYWYRQSLGQGLEFLIYFQGNSAPDKSGLPSDRFSAERTGGSVSTLTIQRTQQEDSAVYLCASSFRRGTEAFFGQGTRLTVV.

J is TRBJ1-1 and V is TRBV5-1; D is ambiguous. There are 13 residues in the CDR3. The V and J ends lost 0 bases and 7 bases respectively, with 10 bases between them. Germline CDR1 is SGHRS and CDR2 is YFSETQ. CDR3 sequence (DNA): TGCGCCAGCAGCTTGGGGCAAGAAAGTGAAGCTTTCTTT. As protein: CASSLGQESEAFF.

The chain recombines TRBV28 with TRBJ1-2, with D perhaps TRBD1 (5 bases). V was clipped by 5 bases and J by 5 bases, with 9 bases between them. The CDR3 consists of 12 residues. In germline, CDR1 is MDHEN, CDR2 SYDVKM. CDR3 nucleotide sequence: TGTGCCAGCAGTGGGGGGACGTATGGCTACACCTTC. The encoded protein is CASSGGTYGYTF.

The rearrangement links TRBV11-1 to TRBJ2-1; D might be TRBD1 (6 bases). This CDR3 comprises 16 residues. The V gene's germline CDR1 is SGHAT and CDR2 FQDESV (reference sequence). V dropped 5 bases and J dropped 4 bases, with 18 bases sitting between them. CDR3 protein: CASSLSSTGFYNEQFF. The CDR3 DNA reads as TGTGCCAGCAGCCTTTCGTCTACAGGGTTTTACAATGAGCAGTTCTTC.

The CDR3 loop reads CASSLGQGHYGYTF. The CDR3 DNA follows: TGTGCCAGCAGCTTGGGGCAGGGCCACTATGGCTACACCTTC. V usage is TRBV5-4 and J usage is TRBJ1-2; a weak D match, TRBD1 (5 bases). V was cut by 0 bases and J by 3 bases, with 9 bases left in between. Germline CDR1 reads SGHNT; CDR2 reads YYREEE (reference sequence). CDR3 size: 14 residues. Full variable domain (outside the CDR3, taken from reference TRBV5-4 and TRBJ1-2): ETGVTQSPTHLIKTRGQQVTLRCSSQSGHNTVSWYQQALGQGPQFIFQYYREEENGRGNFPPRFSGLQFPNYSSELNVNALELDDSALYLCASSLGQGHYGYTFGSGTRLTVV.

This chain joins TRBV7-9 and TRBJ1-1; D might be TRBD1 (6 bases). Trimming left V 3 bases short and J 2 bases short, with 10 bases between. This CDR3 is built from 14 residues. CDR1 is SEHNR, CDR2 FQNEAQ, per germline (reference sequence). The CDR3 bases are TGTGCCAGCAGCTTCACACAGGGAAACACTGAAGCTTTCTTT. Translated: CASSFTQGNTEAFF.

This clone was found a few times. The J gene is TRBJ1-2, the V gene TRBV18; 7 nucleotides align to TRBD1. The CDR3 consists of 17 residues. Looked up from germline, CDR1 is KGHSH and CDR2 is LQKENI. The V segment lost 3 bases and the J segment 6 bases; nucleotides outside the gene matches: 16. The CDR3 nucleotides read TGTGCCAGCTCACCGCAATCAGGGGACAGCTCTATTCATGGCTACACCTTC. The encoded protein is CASSPQSGDSSIHGYTF.